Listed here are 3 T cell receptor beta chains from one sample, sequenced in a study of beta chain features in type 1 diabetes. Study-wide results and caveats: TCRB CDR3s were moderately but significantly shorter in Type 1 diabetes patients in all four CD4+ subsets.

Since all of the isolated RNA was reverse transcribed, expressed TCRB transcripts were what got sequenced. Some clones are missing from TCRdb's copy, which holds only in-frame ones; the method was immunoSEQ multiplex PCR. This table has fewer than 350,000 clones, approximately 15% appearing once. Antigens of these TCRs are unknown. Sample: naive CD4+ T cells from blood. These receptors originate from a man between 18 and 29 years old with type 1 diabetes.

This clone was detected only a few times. CDR3 DNA: TGTGCCAGTAGTATAGGACTAGCGGGAGCATATGAGCAGTTCTTC. Its translation: CASSIGLAGAYEQFF. V usage is TRBV19 and J usage is TRBJ2-1, with 12 bases aligning to TRBD2. Per germline, CDR1 LNHDA and CDR2 SQIVND (reference sequence). Trimming removed 1 base from V and 8 bases from J; junction bases left unmatched: 3. The CDR3 runs 15 residues.

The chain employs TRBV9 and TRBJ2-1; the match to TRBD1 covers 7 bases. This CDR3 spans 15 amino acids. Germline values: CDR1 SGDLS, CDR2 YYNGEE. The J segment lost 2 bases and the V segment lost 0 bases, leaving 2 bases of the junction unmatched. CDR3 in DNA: TGTGCCAGCAGCGTAGGAACAGGGGCCTACAATGAGCAGTTCTTC. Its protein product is CASSVGTGAYNEQFF. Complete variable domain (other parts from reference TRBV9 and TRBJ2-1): DSGVTQTPKHLITATGQRVTLRCSPRSGDLSVYWYQQSLDQGLQFLIQYYNGEERAKGNILERFSAQQFPDLHSELNLSSLELGDSALYFCASSVGTGAYNEQFFGPGTRLTVL.

For the CDR3, the DNA is TGTGCCAGCAGTTACTCGAGTATTCGTTCAGGATACGAGCAGTACTTC. Its translation: CASSYSSIRSGYEQYF. The V call is TRBV6-5, the J call TRBJ2-7; D unclear. This CDR3 is built from 16 residues. In germline, CDR1 is MNHEY, CDR2 SVGAGI. Trimming cost V 0 bases and J 4 bases, with 16 bases left between them.